A single sample is the source of the 13 T cell receptor beta chains below, sequenced in a study of blood T cell repertoires in COVID-19. The data were produced by immunoSEQ multiplex PCR, yet TCRdb's version contains in-frame clones alone and is incomplete. The sample gives 300,000 to 450,000 clones, roughly 90% of which show up once; 3% is in the top ten. Sequenced sample: peripheral blood. These receptors all come from a woman between 25 and 40 years old with COVID-19, enrolled during active disease.

This chain uses TRBV28 with TRBJ1-6; unclear D gene. Germline CDR1 is MDHEN and CDR2 is SYDVKM. The ends were cut back, 5 bases at V and 8 bases at J, with 16 bases in the middle. The CDR3 consists of 15 residues. The chain's CDR3 is CASSTPAGVDSPLHF. The CDR3 DNA reads as TGTGCCAGCAGTACCCCCGCCGGGGTAGATTCACCCCTCCACTTT.

The gene calls are TRBV6-2 or TRBV6-3 and TRBJ2-3, with 8 bases matching TRBD2. Germline V gives CDR1 MNHEY, CDR2 SVGEGT. The V gene end was trimmed by 6 bases and the J gene end by 5 bases; junction bases not matched to a gene: 10. There are 15 residues in the CDR3. The CDR3 DNA follows: TGTGCCAGCAGCATTATTAGCGGGGAACGAGATACGCAGTATTTT. Translated, it gives CASSIISGERDTQYF.

The chain is built from TRBV25-1 and TRBJ2-7; a possible D gene is TRBD1 (5 bases). Germline loops: CDR1 MGHDK, CDR2 SYGVNS. The CDR3 totals 10 residues. Trimming pared 7 bases from V and 6 bases from J, leaving 7 bases between. The DNA of the CDR3 is TGTGCCAGCATAAGGGGCGAGCAGTACGTC. It yields the protein CASIRGEQYV.

This chain links TRBV13 with TRBJ2-7; 15 bases fit TRBD2. The ends lost 5 bases at V and 5 bases at J; junction bases unmatched: 10. Germline V CDR1 and CDR2: PRHDT, FYEKMQ (reference sequence). The CDR3 covers 17 residues. CDR3 bases: TGTGCCAGCAGCCTTGGGACTAGCGGGAGGTCTTGGAACGAGCAGTACGTC. It is translated as CASSLGTSGRSWNEQYV.

The chain uses TRBV11-2 and TRBJ1-5; D unresolved. V lost 0 bases to trimming and J lost 4 bases, with 7 bases between them. The germline gives CDR1 SGHAT, CDR2 FQNNGV. There are 14 residues in the CDR3. The CDR3 DNA is TGTGCCAGCAGCTTAGATTTTACTAATCAGCCCCAGCATTTT. The encoded protein is CASSLDFTNQPQHF.

The chain combines TRBV18 with TRBJ2-1, with 8 positions matching TRBD2. The ends lost 1 base at V and 7 bases at J; junction bases unmatched: 9. From germline, CDR1 is KGHSH and CDR2 LQKENI. This CDR3 has 16 residues. Here the CDR3 reads CASSPQASRGGNEQFF. The CDR3 DNA is TGTGCCAGCTCACCACAGGCCAGCCGGGGGGGGAATGAGCAGTTCTTC.

J is TRBJ2-3 and V is TRBV11-2; D is ambiguous. In germline, CDR1 is SGHAT, CDR2 FQNNGV. Between the trimmed V and J ends, which lost 7 bases and 1 base, there was a span of 9 bases. The CDR3 spans 13 residues. The CDR3 spells CASTNRGTDTQYF. The CDR3 nucleotides are TGTGCCAGCACCAATCGGGGCACAGATACGCAGTATTTT.

This clone has a single count. The chain has TRBV27 and TRBJ1-5, with TRBD1 matching over 9 bases. Germline loops: CDR1 MNHEY, CDR2 SMNVEV (reference sequence). With 3 bases clipped from V and 2 bases from J, the junction kept 5 bases outside the gene matches. This CDR3 has 16 residues. In DNA form, the CDR3 reads TGTGCCAGCAGTTTTGGACAGGGGAGCGGCAATCAGCCCCAGCATTTT. Amino acid sequence: CASSFGQGSGNQPQHF.

The rearrangement joins TRBV27 to TRBJ2-3; 14 bases agree with TRBD2. V was clipped by 6 bases and J by 2 bases; unmatched bases: 10. The CDR3 consists of 18 residues. From germline, CDR1 is MNHEY and CDR2 SMNVEV (reference sequence). The CDR3 sequence is CASRPLTSGRVVTDTQYF. In DNA form, the CDR3 reads TGTGCCAGCAGGCCCTTGACTAGCGGGAGGGTTGTCACAGATACGCAGTATTTT.

The rearrangement links TRBV4-2 to TRBJ2-1; D not resolved. The V and J ends lost 0 bases and 9 bases respectively, with 12 bases between them. CDR3 length: 14 residues. CDR1 and CDR2 from the germline V gene are LGHNA and YNFKEQ. In nucleotides, the CDR3 is TGTGCCAGCAGCCAAGATTTGGCCTCCTCTGAGCAGTTCTTC. This translates into CASSQDLASSEQFF.

This sequence joins TRBV6-1 and TRBJ1-1; D call uncertain. Looked up from germline, CDR1 is MNHNS and CDR2 is SASEGT. V lost 2 bases to trimming and J lost 6 bases, with 7 bases between them. This CDR3 has 12 amino acids. CDR3 residues: CASSESRPEAFF. CDR3 in DNA: TGTGCCAGCAGTGAATCTAGACCTGAAGCTTTCTTT.

The chain joins TRBV12-3 or TRBV12-4 to TRBJ2-1, with 8 bases fitting TRBD2. Trimming took 7 bases from V and 7 from J; bases not matched to a gene: 6. The CDR3 length is 13 residues. CDR3 region: CASTRGGRNEQFF. CDR3 sequence (DNA): TGTGCCAGCACCCGGGGGGGCCGGAATGAGCAGTTCTTC.

This chain uses TRBV4-3 with TRBJ2-1; D is ambiguous. The V end was cut by 0 bases, the J end by 4 bases, with 13 bases between. The CDR3 is 16 residues long. The germline gives CDR1 LGHNA, CDR2 YSLEER. The CDR3: CASSQDRRRQYNEQFF. The DNA of the CDR3 is TGCGCCAGCAGCCAAGATAGGAGACGGCAATACAATGAGCAGTTCTTC.